The clone carrying this TCR beta chain has only a few counts. The antigen is not known. The TCRbeta library was prepared with unique molecular identifiers. MiXCR, applied by TCRdb to the PCR reads, yields one record per CDR3 protein. The data hold around 600,000 distinct CDR3 sequences, with 20% to 25% observed a single time. This entry belongs to a study of T-cell reconstitution after alpha-beta-depleted transplantation in children. Study-level points and caveats: At around two months after transplant, the alpha-beta T cells were reportedly derived from several hundred expanded clones that came from non-depleted graft cells. High day-60 TCRbeta diversity in some patients came from surviving recipient T cells and thymic progenitors. Counts and diversity of T cells one year after transplant came mostly from newly produced T cells.

Here the sequenced sample was PBMCs, mostly from graft donor cells, taken 360 days after TCRalphabeta/CD19-depleted stem cell transplant. This clonotype was obtained from a boy in the first two years of life who had a stem cell transplant for acute myeloid leukemia, so the T cells may come from the graft donor.

CDR3 sequence: CASSLERPLGTQYF. The CDR3 DNA reads as TGTGCCAGCAGCTTAGAGAGACCCCTTGGGACCCAGTACTTC. This rearrangement joins TRBV7-9 to TRBJ2-5; the D is unclear. Trimming left V 1 base short and J 7 bases short, with 13 bases between. The CDR3 is 14 amino acids. Germline CDR1 SEHNR, CDR2 FQNEAQ (reference sequence).